Given below is one T cell receptor beta chain in context. Its target is unknown. The ends lost 0 bases at V and 2 bases at J; junction bases unmatched: 1. The CDR3 extends over 14 amino acids. Germline CDR1 SGHRS, CDR2 YFSETQ. The data belong to a study of PD-L1 blockade in urothelial cancer. Study-wide background: Patients previously received 0 to 3 chemotherapy regimens. Study-level findings and limits: Stronger expansion of tumor-associated clones in blood at 3 weeks distinguished durable-benefit patients. Having blood TCR clonality under the median before treatment predicted better survival.

Some clones are missing from TCRdb's copy, which holds only in-frame ones; the method was immunoSEQ multiplex PCR. The top ten hold about 15% of the sample, which has roughly 50,000 clones, 70% to 90% seen once. Time point: pretreatment peripheral blood. Urothelial carcinoma, locally advanced or metastatic, affected the patients. This TCR came from a woman in her sixties or seventies with urothelial cancer. The V and J genes are TRBV5-1 and TRBJ2-5, with 7 bases matching TRBD1. Sequenced material: PBMCs, taken around atezolizumab (anti-PD-L1) treatment. CDR3 nucleotide sequence: TGCGCCAGCAGCTTGGGACAGGGACAAGAGACCCAGTACTTC. This translates into CASSLGQGQETQYF.